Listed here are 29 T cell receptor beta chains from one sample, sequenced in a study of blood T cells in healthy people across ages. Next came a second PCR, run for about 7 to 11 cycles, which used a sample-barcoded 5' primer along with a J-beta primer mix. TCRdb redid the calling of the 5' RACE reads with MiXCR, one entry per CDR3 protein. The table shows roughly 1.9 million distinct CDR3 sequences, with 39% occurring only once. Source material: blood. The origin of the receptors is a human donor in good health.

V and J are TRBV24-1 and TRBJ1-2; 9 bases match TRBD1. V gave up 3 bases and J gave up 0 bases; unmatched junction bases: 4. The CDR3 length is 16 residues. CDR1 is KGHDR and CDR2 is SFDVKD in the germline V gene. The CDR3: CATSDPGTGSNYGYTF. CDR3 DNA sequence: TGTGCCACCAGTGATCCCGGGACAGGGTCTAACTATGGCTACACCTTC.

The CDR3 sequence is CASTGRTSREVIYEQYF. In DNA, the CDR3 is TGCGCCAGCACGGGCAGGACTAGCAGGGAGGTCATATACGAGCAGTACTTC. The chain is built from TRBV5-1 and TRBJ2-7; 8 bases agree with TRBD2. Germline V gene sequence: CDR1 SGHRS, CDR2 YFSETQ. The CDR3 covers 17 residues. Trimming took 6 bases from V and 4 from J; bases not matched to a gene: 18.

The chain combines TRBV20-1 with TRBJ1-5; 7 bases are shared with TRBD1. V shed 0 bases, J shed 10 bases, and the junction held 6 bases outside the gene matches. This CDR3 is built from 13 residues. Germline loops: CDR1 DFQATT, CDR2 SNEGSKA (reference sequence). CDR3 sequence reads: CSAREGTDQPQHF. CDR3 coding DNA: TGCAGTGCTAGAGAGGGGACAGACCAACCCCAGCATTTT.

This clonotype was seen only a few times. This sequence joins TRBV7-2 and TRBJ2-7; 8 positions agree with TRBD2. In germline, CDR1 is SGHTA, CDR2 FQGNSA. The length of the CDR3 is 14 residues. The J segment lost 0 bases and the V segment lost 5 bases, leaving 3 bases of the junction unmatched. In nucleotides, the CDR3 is TGTGCCAGCAGCCGACTAGCGAACTCCTACGAGCAGTACTTC. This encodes CASSRLANSYEQYF.

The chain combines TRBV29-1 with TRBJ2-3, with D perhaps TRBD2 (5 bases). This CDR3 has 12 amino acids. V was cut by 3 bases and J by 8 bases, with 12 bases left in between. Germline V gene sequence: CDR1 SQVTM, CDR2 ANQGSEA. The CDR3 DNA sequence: TGCAGCGTTGACAGGAGCGGAATTACGCAGTATTTT. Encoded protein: CSVDRSGITQYF.

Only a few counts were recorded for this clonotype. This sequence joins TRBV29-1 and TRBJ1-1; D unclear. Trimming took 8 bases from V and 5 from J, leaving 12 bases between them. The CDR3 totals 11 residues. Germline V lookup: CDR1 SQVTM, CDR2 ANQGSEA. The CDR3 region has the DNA TGCAGCTTTGGGTCGGGGACTGAAGCTTTCTTT. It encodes CSFGSGTEAFF.

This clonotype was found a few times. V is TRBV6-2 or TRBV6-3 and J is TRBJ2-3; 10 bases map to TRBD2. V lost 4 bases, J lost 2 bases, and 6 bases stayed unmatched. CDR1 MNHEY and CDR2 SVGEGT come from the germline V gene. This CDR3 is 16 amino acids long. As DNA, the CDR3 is TGTGCCAGCAGTTCTAGGACTAGCGGTACCACAGATACGCAGTATTTT. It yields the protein CASSSRTSGTTDTQYF.

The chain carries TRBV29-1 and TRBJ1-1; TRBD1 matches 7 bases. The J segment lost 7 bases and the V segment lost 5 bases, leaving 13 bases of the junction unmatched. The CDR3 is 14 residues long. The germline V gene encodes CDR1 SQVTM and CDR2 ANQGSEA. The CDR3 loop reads CSVSGTDSSGEAFF. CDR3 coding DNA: TGCAGCGTTTCCGGGACAGACTCATCCGGTGAAGCTTTCTTT.

The DNA for the CDR3 is TGTGCCAGCAGCCGGAATGGGGGTGAGAACACTGAAGCTTTCTTT. This translates into CASSRNGGENTEAFF. The chain has TRBV7-2 and TRBJ1-1; D possibly corresponds to TRBD1 (5 bases). This CDR3 is 15 amino acids long. The germline V and J ends were trimmed by 5 bases and 1 base, with 14 bases remaining between them. Germline V gene lookup returns CDR1 SGHTA and CDR2 FQGNSA.

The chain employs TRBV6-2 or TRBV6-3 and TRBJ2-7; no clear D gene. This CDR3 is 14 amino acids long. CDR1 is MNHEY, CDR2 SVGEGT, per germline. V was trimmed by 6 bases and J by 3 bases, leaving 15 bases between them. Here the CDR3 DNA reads TGTGCCAGCAGAGAGGAACGGATGGGCTACGAGCAGTACTTC. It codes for CASREERMGYEQYF.

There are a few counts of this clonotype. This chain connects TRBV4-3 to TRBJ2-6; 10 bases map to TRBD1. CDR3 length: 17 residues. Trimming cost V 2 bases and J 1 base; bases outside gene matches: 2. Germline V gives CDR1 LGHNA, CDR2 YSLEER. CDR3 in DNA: TGCGCCAGCAGCCAATCGGGACAGGGGTCTGGGGCCAACGTCCTGACTTTC. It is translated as CASSQSGQGSGANVLTF.

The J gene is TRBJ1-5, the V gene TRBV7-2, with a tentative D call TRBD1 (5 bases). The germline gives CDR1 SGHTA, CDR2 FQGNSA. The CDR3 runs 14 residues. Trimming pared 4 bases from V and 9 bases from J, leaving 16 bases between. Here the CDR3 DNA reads TGTGCCAGCAGCTCCTATCAGGGATCGCGGCCCCAGCATTTT. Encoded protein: CASSSYQGSRPQHF. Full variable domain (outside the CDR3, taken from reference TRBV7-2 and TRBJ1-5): GAGVSQSPSNKVTEKGKDVELRCDPISGHTALYWYRQSLGQGLEFLIYFQGNSAPDKSGLPSDRFSAERTGGSVSTLTIQRTQQEDSAVYLCASSSYQGSRPQHFGDGTRLSIL.

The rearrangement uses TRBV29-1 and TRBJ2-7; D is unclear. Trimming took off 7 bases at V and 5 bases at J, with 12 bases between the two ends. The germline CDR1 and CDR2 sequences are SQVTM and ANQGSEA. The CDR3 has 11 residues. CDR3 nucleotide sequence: TGCAGCGCCTCAACCGTGGACGAGCAGTACTTC. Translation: CSASTVDEQYF.

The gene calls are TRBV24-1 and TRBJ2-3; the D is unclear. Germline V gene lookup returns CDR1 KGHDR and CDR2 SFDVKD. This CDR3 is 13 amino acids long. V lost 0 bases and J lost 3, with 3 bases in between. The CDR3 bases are TGTGCCACCAGTGATTTGGGGACAGATACGCAGTATTTT. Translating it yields CATSDLGTDTQYF.

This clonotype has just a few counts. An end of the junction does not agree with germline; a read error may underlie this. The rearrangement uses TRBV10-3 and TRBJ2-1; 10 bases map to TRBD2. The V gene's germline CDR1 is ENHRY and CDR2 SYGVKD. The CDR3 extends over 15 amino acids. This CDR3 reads CAVSESSGGYNEQFF. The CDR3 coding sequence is TGTGCCGTCAGTGAGTCTAGCGGGGGATACAATGAGCAGTTCTTC.

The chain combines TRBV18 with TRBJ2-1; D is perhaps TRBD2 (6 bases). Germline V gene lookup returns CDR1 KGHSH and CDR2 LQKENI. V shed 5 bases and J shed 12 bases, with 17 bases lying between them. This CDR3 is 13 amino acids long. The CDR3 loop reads CASSSSPEGRQFF. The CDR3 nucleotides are TGTGCCAGCTCATCTTCTCCGGAGGGTAGGCAGTTCTTC.

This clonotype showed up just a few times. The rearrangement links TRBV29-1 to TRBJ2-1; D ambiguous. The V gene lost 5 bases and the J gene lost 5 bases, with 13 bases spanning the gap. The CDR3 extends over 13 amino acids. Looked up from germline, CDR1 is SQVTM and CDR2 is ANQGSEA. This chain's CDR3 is CSVCNSLNNEQFF. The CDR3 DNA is TGCAGCGTTTGCAACAGTCTGAACAATGAGCAGTTCTTC.

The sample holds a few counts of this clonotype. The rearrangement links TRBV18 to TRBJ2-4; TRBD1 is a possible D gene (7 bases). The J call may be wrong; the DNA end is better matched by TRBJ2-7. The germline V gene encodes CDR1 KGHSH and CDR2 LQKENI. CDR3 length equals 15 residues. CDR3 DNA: TGTGCCAGCTCACCACCCGGGGGACAGACCTACGAGCAGTACTTC. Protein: CASSPPGGQTYEQYF.

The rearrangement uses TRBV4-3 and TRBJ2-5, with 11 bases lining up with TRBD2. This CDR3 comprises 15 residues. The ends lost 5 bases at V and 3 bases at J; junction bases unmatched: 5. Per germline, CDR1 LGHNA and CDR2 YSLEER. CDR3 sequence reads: CASSFVLAGEETQYF. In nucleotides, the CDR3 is TGCGCCAGCAGCTTCGTACTAGCGGGGGAAGAGACCCAGTACTTC.

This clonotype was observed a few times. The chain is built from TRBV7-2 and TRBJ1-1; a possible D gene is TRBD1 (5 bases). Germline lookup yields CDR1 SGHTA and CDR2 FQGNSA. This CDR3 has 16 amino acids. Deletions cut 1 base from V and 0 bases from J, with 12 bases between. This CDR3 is CASSLVWAGMNTEAFF. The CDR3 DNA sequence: TGTGCCAGCAGCTTAGTGTGGGCAGGGATGAACACTGAAGCTTTCTTT. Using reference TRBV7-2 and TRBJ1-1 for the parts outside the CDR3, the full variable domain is GAGVSQSPSNKVTEKGKDVELRCDPISGHTALYWYRQSLGQGLEFLIYFQGNSAPDKSGLPSDRFSAERTGGSVSTLTIQRTQQEDSAVYLCASSLVWAGMNTEAFFGQGTRLTVV.

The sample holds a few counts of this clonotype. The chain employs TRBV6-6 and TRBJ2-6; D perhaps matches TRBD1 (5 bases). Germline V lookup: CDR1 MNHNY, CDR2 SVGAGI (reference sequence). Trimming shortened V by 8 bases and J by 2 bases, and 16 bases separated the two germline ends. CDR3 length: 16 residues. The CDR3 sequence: CASCPRVGPGANVLTF. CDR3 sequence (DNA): TGTGCCAGCTGTCCCAGGGTAGGGCCTGGGGCCAACGTCCTGACTTTC.

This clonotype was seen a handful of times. The CDR3 loop is CASSYSGGADRSYNEQFF. The CDR3 DNA reads as TGTGCCAGCAGTTATAGCGGGGGGGCCGATCGCTCCTACAATGAGCAGTTCTTC. The J gene is TRBJ2-1, the V gene TRBV12-3 or TRBV12-4, with 11 bases identical to TRBD2. Unmatched junction bases numbered 8, after V lost 4 bases and J lost 0 bases. The CDR3 totals 18 residues.

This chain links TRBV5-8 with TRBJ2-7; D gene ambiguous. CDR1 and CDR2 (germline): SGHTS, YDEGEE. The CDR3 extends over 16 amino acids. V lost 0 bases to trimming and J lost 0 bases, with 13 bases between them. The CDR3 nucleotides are TGTGCCAGCAGCTTGGAGATCGGGCTTACCTCCTACGAGCAGTACTTC. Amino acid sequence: CASSLEIGLTSYEQYF.

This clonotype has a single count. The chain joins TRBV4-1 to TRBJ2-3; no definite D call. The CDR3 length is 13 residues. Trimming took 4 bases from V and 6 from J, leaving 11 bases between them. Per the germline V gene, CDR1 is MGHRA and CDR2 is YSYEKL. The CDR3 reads CASSLSRFDTQYF. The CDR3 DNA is TGCGCCAGCAGCCTCTCTCGGTTTGATACGCAGTATTTT.

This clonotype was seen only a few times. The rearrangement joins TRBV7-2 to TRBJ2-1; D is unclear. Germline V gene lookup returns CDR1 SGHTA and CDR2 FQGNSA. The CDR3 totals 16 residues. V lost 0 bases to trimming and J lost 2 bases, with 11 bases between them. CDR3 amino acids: CASSLASPTTYNEQFF. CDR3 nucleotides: TGTGCCAGCAGCTTAGCCTCACCCACGACCTACAATGAGCAGTTCTTC.

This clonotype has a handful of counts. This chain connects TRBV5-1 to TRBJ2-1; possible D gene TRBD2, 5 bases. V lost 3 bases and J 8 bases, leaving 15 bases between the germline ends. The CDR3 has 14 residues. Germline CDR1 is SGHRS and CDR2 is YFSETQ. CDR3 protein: CASSSNRDGDEQFF. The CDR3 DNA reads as TGCGCCAGCAGCTCCAATCGGGATGGCGATGAGCAGTTCTTC.

The chain's CDR3 is CASSDIGPAQETQYF. CDR3 bases: TGTGCCAGCAGCGACATCGGGCCTGCACAAGAGACCCAGTACTTC. This chain links TRBV4-2 with TRBJ2-5; D call uncertain. The CDR3 has 15 amino acids. Trimming stripped 5 bases from V and 2 bases from J, with 15 bases between. Germline-derived CDR1 and CDR2 are LGHNA and YNFKEQ.

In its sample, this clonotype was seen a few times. CDR3 nucleotide sequence: TGTGCCAGCAGCCAGGCAGGGGGAGACTCCTACAATGAGCAGTTCTTC. It is translated as CASSQAGGDSYNEQFF. This chain connects TRBV4-2 to TRBJ2-1; TRBD1 aligns across 7 bases. The CDR3 loop spans 16 amino acids. The germline V gene encodes CDR1 LGHNA and CDR2 YNFKEQ. Losses at the gene ends were 3 bases for V and 0 bases for J; bases not matched to a gene: 5.

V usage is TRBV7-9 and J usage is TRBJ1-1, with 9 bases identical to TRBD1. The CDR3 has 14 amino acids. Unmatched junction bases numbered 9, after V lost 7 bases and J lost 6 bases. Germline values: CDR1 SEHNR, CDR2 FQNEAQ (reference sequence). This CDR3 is CASMRTRQGAEAFF. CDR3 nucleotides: TGTGCCAGCATGCGAACCCGACAGGGGGCTGAAGCTTTCTTT.